This T cell receptor beta chain originates from a study of cytomegalovirus exposure and HLA in healthy donors. The CDR3 consists of 17 residues. Unmatched junction bases numbered 8, after V lost 0 bases and J lost 3 bases. Germline-derived CDR1 and CDR2 are SGHRS and YFSETQ. This clone showed up just a few times. The target antigen is unknown. Amplification used 60 Vbeta primers and 13 Jbeta primers. Produced via immunoSEQ multiplex PCR; TCRdb's table is partial and in-frame only. The sample lists approximately 61,000 clones, 75% to 85% occurring once. Whole-study findings and limits: The study found most TCR sequences rare, yet found some public TCRs in many donors. Sequences of the TCR beta chain were said to predict the HLA-A and HLA-B alleles of most subjects accurately. It was confirmed in vitro that a few of the CMV-associated chains were specific for CMV antigens.

The chain carries TRBV5-1 and TRBJ2-5; 10 nucleotides align to TRBD2. The sample was PBMCs. This clonotype was sampled from a man aged 50 or older in good health and CMV-seropositive. CDR3 bases: TGCGCCAGCAGCTTGGCGGCTAGCCTAGCGGGAGAAGAGACCCAGTACTTC. Translated, it gives CASSLAASLAGEETQYF.